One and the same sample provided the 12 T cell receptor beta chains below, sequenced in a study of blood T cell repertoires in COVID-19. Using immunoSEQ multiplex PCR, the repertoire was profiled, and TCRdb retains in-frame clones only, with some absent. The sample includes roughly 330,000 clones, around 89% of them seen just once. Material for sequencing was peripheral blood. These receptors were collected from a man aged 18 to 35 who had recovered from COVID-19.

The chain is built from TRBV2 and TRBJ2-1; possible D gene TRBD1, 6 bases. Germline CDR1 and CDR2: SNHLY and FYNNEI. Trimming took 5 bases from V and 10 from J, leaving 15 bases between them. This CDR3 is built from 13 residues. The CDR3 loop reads CASSNTGTREQFF. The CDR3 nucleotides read TGTGCCAGCAGTAATACAGGGACAAGGGAGCAGTTCTTC.

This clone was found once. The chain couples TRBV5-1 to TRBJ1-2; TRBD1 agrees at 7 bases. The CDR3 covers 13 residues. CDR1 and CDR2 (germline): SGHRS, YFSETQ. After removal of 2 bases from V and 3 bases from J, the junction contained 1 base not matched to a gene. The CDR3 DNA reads TGCGCCAGCAGCTTTACAGGGGACTATGGCTACACCTTC. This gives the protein CASSFTGDYGYTF.

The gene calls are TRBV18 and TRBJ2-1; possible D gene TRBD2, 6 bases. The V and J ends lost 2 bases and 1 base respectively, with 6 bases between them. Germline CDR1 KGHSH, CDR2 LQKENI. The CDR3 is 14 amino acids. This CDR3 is CASSPGGSYNEQFF. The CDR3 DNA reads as TGTGCCAGCTCACCAGGAGGGTCCTACAATGAGCAGTTCTTC.

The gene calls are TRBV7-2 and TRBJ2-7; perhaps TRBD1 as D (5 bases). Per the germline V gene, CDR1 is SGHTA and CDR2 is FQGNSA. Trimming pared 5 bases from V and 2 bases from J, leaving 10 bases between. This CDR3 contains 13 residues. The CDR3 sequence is CASSPQVTYEQYF. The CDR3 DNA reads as TGTGCCAGCAGCCCACAGGTCACCTACGAGCAGTACTTC.

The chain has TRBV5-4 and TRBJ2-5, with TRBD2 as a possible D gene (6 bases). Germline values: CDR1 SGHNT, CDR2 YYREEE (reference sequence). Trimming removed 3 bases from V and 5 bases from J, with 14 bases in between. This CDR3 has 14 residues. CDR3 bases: TGTGCCAGCAGCTCTGGTCGGGAGACGGAGACCCAGTACTTC. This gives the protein CASSSGRETETQYF.

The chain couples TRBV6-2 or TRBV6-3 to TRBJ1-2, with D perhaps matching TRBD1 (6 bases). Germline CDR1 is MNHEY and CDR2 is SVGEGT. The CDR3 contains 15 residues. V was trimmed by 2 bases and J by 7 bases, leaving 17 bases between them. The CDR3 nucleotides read TGTGCCAGCAGTTACGTGTGGGGGGGCCGGTTTGGCTACACCTTC. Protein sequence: CASSYVWGGRFGYTF.

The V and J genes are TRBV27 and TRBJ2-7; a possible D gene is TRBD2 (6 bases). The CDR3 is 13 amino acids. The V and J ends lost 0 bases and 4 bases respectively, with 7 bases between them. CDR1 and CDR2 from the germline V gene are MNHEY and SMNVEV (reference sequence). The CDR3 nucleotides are TGTGCCAGCAGTTTATCTGCGGGGTACGAGCAGTACTTC. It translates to CASSLSAGYEQYF.

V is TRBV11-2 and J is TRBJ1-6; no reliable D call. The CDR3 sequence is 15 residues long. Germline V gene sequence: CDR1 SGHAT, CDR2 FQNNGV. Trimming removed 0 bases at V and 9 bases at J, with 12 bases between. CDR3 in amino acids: CASSLDQVRGSPLHF. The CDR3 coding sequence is TGTGCCAGCAGCTTAGATCAAGTCAGAGGTTCACCCCTCCACTTT.

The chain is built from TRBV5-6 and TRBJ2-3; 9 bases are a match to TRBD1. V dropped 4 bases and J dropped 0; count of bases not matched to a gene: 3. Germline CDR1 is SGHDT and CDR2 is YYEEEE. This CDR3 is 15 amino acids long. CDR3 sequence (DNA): TGTGCCAGCAGCATGGGACAGGGCAGCACAGATACGCAGTATTTT. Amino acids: CASSMGQGSTDTQYF. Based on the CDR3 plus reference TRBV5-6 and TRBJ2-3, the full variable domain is DAGVTQSPTHLIKTRGQQVTLRCSPKSGHDTVSWYQQALGQGPQFIFQYYEEEERQRGNFPDRFSGHQFPNYSSELNVNALLLGDSALYLCASSMGQGSTDTQYFGPGTRLTVL.

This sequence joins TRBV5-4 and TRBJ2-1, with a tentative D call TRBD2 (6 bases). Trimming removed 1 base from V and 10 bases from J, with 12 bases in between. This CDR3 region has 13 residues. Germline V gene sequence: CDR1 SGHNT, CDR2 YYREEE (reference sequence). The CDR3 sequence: CASSLFRSGEQFF. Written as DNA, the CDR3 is TGTGCCAGCAGCTTGTTCAGGAGCGGGGAGCAGTTCTTC.

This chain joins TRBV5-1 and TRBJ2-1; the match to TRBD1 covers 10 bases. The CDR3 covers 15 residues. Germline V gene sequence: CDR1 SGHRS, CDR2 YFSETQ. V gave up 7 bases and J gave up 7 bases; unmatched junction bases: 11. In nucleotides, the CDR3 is TGCGCCAGCGACAACCGGGACAGGGGCCCTAATGAGCAGTTCTTC. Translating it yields CASDNRDRGPNEQFF.

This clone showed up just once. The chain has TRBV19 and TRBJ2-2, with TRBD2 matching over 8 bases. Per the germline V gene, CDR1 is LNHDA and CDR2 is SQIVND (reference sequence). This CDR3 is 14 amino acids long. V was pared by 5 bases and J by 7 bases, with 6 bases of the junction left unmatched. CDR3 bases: TGTGCCAGTAGTCCCGGCGGGGGGAACGGGGAGCTGTTTTTT. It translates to CASSPGGGNGELFF.